The TCR beta chain described here comes from a study of shared clonotypes between healthy human individuals. Naive CD8 cells were CD45RO-negative, positively selected for CCR7, excluding terminally differentiated effector memory CD45RA+ cells. Once extracted for a subset, genomic DNA was divided evenly among several immunoSEQ plates. Libraries were prepared by immunoSEQ multiplex PCR; TCRdb keeps only in-frame clonotypes and omits some of them. The top ten clones hold under 2% of a sample with about 2,200,000 clones, under 95% of them seen once. Only one count was recorded for this clone. Its antigen is as yet unknown. Findings and limits, study-wide: An effect of sequencing depth on clonotype sharing among donors was expected.

V lost 0 bases and J lost 0, with 11 bases in between. Germline CDR1 is GTSNPN and CDR2 is SVGIG (reference sequence). This CDR3 region has 15 residues. The source material was naive CD8+ T cells from PBMCs. The chain recombines TRBV30 with TRBJ1-1, with D unresolved. The sequence was obtained from a young man in good health. Some clones in this sample may be carry-over from other donors' samples. CDR3 coding DNA: TGTGCCTGGAGTGTAGAGTTTGCTTTGAACACTGAAGCTTTCTTT. It codes for CAWSVEFALNTEAFF.